A single sample gave rise to the 5 T cell receptor beta chains below, sequenced in a study of graft-versus-host responses after intestinal transplantation (dated by TCRdb to the early 2020s). Receptor amplification or capture employed the immunoSEQ multiplex PCR assay. TCRdb's version of the immuneACCESS table is confined to in-frame rearrangements and falls short of the full clone set. An unresolved V gene accounts for under half of the shortfall where checked; the remainder is of unknown origin. The sample table lists tens of thousands of clones, around 90% of them with a count of one. The ten most abundant clones make up 2% to 2.5% of the sample. The label giving this sample's time point can be read as: cells obtained before transplantation from donor or recipient. The antigens of these receptors remain unknown. The sample was unstimulated CD4+ T cells sorted from spleen or lymph node cells, taken before transplant. The receptors were gathered from a human donor who was the organ donor for an intestinal transplant.

The gene calls are TRBV29-1 and TRBJ2-2; TRBD1 aligns across 8 bases. The length of the CDR3 is 14 residues. Germline V gene lookup returns CDR1 SQVTM and CDR2 ANQGSEA. V lost 8 bases, J lost 1 base, and 6 bases stayed unmatched. Here the CDR3 reads CSFQGQGNTGELFF. DNA for the CDR3: TGCAGCTTCCAAGGACAGGGGAACACCGGGGAGCTGTTTTTT.

The genes are TRBV5-1 and TRBJ1-1; tentative D call: TRBD1 (5 bases). The germline V gene encodes CDR1 SGHRS and CDR2 YFSETQ. The CDR3 is 13 amino acids. Trimming pared 3 bases from V and 1 base from J, leaving 7 bases between. This CDR3 reads CASSSTGNTEAFF. CDR3 DNA: TGCGCCAGCAGCTCCACAGGGAACACTGAAGCTTTCTTT.

The chain carries TRBV6-6 and TRBJ1-4, with 8 bases that match TRBD1. V shed 3 bases and J 8 bases; nucleotides not matched to a gene: 5. The germline V gene has CDR1 MNHNY and CDR2 SVGAGI (reference sequence). This CDR3 has 14 residues. CDR3 DNA: TGTGCCAGCAGTTATCGACAGGGGCGCGAAAAACTGTTTTTT. This gives the protein CASSYRQGREKLFF.

The V gene is TRBV7-2, the J gene TRBJ2-3; 16 bases line up with TRBD2. V lost 4 bases to trimming and J lost 1 base; unmatched junction nucleotides: 5. CDR1 SGHTA and CDR2 FQGNSA come from the germline V gene. This CDR3 contains 18 residues. CDR3: CASSSGLAGGWGTDTQYF. In nucleotides, the CDR3 is TGTGCCAGCAGCTCGGGACTAGCGGGAGGGTGGGGCACAGATACGCAGTATTTT.

A single count supports this clone. The CDR3 spells CASSERGDPPYEQYF. CDR3 sequence (DNA): TGTGCCAGCAGTGAACGTGGGGACCCCCCCTACGAGCAGTACTTC. This rearrangement joins TRBV25-1 to TRBJ2-7, with D perhaps matching TRBD1 or TRBD2 (5 bases each). The germline V gene has CDR1 MGHDK and CDR2 SYGVNS. This CDR3 region has 15 residues. V gave up 2 bases and J gave up 2 bases, with 13 bases separating them.